A selection of T cell receptor beta chains follows, all from one sample in a study of blood T cell repertoires in COVID-19. Measured with immunoSEQ multiplex PCR; TCRdb has only the in-frame clones, and not every one. The sample lists about 160,000 clones, under 95% occurring once. The material sequenced was peripheral blood. The receptor set was obtained from a man aged 18 to 30 with acute or convalescent COVID-19. Each CDR3 is given with its conserved first and last residue. The D gene is left open where the match is weak. The size field is filled for only some rows; it gives once, few, many or a size class.

d_gene | abundance | j_gene | v_gene | CDR3aa | CDR3nt
. | . | TRBJ1-2 | TRBV2 | CASSASGLGGYTF | TGTGCCAGCAGTGCTTCGGGACTAGGTGGCTACACCTTC
TRBD1 | . | TRBJ2-1 | TRBV12-5 | CASGEGTAWGSYNEQFF | TGTGCTAGTGGTGAGGGGACAGCCTGGGGATCCTACAATGAGCAGTTCTTC
TRBD2 | . | TRBJ2-1 | TRBV11-2 | CASSSFIGLAEINEQFF | TGTGCCAGCAGCTCCTTTATCGGACTAGCGGAAATTAATGAGCAGTTCTTC
. | once | TRBJ2-1 | TRBV9 | CASSGIASSYNEQFF | TGTGCCAGCAGCGGGATAGCGAGCTCCTACAATGAGCAGTTCTTC
. | . | TRBJ1-4 | TRBV2 | CASSVLTGKLFF | TGTGCCAGCAGTGTCTTGACTGGGAAACTGTTTTTT
TRBD1 | . | TRBJ1-5 | TRBV6-5 | CASSYSMATGDQPQHF | TGTGCCAGCAGTTACTCGATGGCGACAGGGGATCAGCCCCAGCATTTT
. | . | TRBJ2-2 | TRBV28 | CASSLQGWTGELFF | TGTGCCAGCAGTTTACAGGGGTGGACCGGGGAGCTGTTTTTT
. | . | TRBJ1-2 | TRBV27 | CASSYRRDSGYTF | TGTGCCAGCAGTTACCGCCGGGACTCGGGCTACACCTTC
. | . | TRBJ2-7 | TRBV7-9 | CASSLGEYEQYF | TGTGCCAGCAGCTTAGGAGAATACGAGCAGTACTTC
TRBD1 | . | TRBJ2-7 | TRBV11-2 | CASSPKTGAISSYEQYF | TGTGCCAGCAGCCCAAAGACAGGGGCCATATCCTCCTACGAGCAGTACTTC
TRBD1 | . | TRBJ1-2 | TRBV6-5 | CASSKDRAGYGYTF | TGTGCCAGCAGCAAAGACAGGGCAGGGTATGGCTACACCTTC
TRBD1 | . | TRBJ1-5 | TRBV6-5 | CASRPGGSQPQHF | TGTGCCAGCAGGCCAGGGGGCAGTCAGCCCCAGCATTTT
TRBD1 | . | TRBJ1-5 | TRBV15 | CATSRTTGDSNQPQHF | TGTGCCACCAGCAGAACGACAGGGGATAGCAATCAGCCCCAGCATTTT
TRBD1 | . | TRBJ1-2 | TRBV2 | CASIHSRTGARDGYTF | TGTGCCAGCATCCACTCCCGGACAGGGGCTCGGGATGGCTACACCTTC
. | . | TRBJ1-6 | TRBV6-2/TRBV6-3 | CASSHRESPLHF | TGTGCCAGCAGCCACAGGGAATCACCCCTCCACTTT
TRBD1 | . | TRBJ1-2 | TRBV9 | CASSAVTAGGGSYTF | TGTGCCAGCAGCGCGGTGACTGCAGGGGGCGGGAGCTACACCTTC
. | . | TRBJ1-2 | TRBV18 | CASSPTRPGDGYTF | TGTGCCAGCTCACCAACCAGACCAGGGGATGGCTACACCTTC
TRBD1 | . | TRBJ2-2 | TRBV7-6 | CASSFIRDSDTGELFF | TGTGCCAGCAGCTTTATCCGGGACAGCGACACCGGGGAGCTGTTTTTT
. | once | TRBJ1-3 | TRBV2 | CASSRTGSTIYF | TGTGCCAGCAGTCGTACAGGGAGCACCATATATTTT
. | . | TRBJ2-5 | TRBV7-6 | CASSLGAGFGETQYF | TGTGCCAGCAGCTTAGGGGCGGGCTTCGGGGAGACCCAGTACTTC
. | . | TRBJ1-5 | TRBV2 | CASSDVRVSNQPQHF | TGTGCCAGCAGTGATGTCAGGGTGAGCAATCAGCCCCAGCATTTT
TRBD2 | . | TRBJ2-3 | TRBV19 | CASSIDLAASGRKISFTQYF | TGTGCCAGTAGTATAGATCTGGCGGCTAGCGGGCGAAAGATCTCCTTTACGCAGTATTTT
. | few | TRBJ1-3 | TRBV11-2 | CASSSDRGGTIYF | TGTGCCAGCAGCTCCGATCGCGGCGGCACCATATATTTT
TRBD1 | . | TRBJ2-5 | TRBV6-5 | CASGWGQGVGETQYF | TGTGCCAGCGGGTGGGGACAGGGCGTCGGAGAGACCCAGTACTTC
TRBD1 | . | TRBJ2-3 | TRBV5-1 | CASSLVQTGALDTQYF | TGCGCCAGCAGCTTGGTCCAGACAGGGGCGTTGGATACGCAGTATTTT
. | . | TRBJ1-1 | TRBV19 | CASSIRTMNTEAFF | TGTGCCAGTAGTATCAGGACTATGAACACTGAAGCTTTCTTT
TRBD1 | few | TRBJ1-5 | TRBV6-4 | CASSLDRGGYSNQPQHF | TGTGCCAGCAGCTTGGACAGGGGGGGTTATAGCAATCAGCCCCAGCATTTT
. | . | TRBJ2-3 | TRBV24-1 | CATSDFGRGTDTQYF | TGTGCCACCAGTGATTTTGGCAGGGGTACAGATACGCAGTATTTT
. | . | TRBJ1-1 | TRBV9 | CASSVVTGGTEAFF | TGTGCCAGCAGCGTAGTAACGGGAGGCACTGAAGCTTTCTTT
. | . | TRBJ2-7 | TRBV7-9 | CASSLGQGFNEQYF | TGTGCCAGCAGCTTAGGGCAGGGGTTCAACGAGCAGTACTTC
. | . | TRBJ1-2 | TRBV7-2 | CASSLDIGAGSDGYTF | TGTGCCAGCAGCTTAGATATAGGCGCGGGCAGCGATGGCTACACCTTC
. | few | TRBJ1-4 | TRBV2 | CASREDRTNEKLFF | TGTGCCAGCAGGGAGGACAGAACAAATGAAAAACTGTTTTTT
. | . | TRBJ2-5 | TRBV5-1 | CASSFNQETQYF | TGCGCCAGCAGCTTCAATCAAGAGACCCAGTACTTC
. | once | TRBJ1-2 | TRBV4-2 | CASSQGGEAYGYTF | TGTGCCAGCAGCCAAGGGGGGGAGGCCTATGGCTACACCTTC
. | . | TRBJ1-5 | TRBV30 | CAWSITGDQPQHF | TGTGCCTGGAGTATCACCGGGGATCAGCCCCAGCATTTT
. | . | TRBJ1-3 | TRBV7-2 | CASSAGLSGNTIYF | TGTGCCAGCAGCGCGGGCCTCTCTGGAAACACCATATATTTT
TRBD1 | . | TRBJ1-2 | TRBV29-1 | CSVGQGFGGYTF | TGCAGCGTTGGACAGGGGTTCGGGGGCTACACCTTC
. | once | TRBJ2-3 | TRBV5-4 | CASSPPGGATDTQYF | TGTGCCAGCAGCCCTCCGGGTGGGGCCACAGATACGCAGTATTTT
. | . | TRBJ1-4 | TRBV5-4 | CASSLAGFEKLFF | TGTGCCAGCAGCTTGGCAGGGTTTGAAAAACTGTTTTTT
. | . | TRBJ2-7 | TRBV19 | CASTSTGYEQYF | TGTGCCAGTACCTCGACGGGCTACGAGCAGTACTTC
TRBD1 | once | TRBJ1-2 | TRBV19 | CASRGTGRTYGYTF | TGTGCCAGTAGGGGGACAGGGAGAACCTATGGCTACACCTTC
. | . | TRBJ2-1 | TRBV5-1 | CASSLYSGVQRNEQFF | TGCGCCAGCAGCTTGTATTCCGGGGTCCAGAGGAATGAGCAGTTCTTC
. | . | TRBJ1-6 | TRBV11-2 | CASSSARTGNSPLHF | TGTGCCAGCAGCTCAGCCCGGACGGGGAATTCACCCCTCCACTTT
TRBD1 | . | TRBJ2-1 | TRBV14 | CASTPWGQSSYNEQFF | TGTGCCAGCACCCCATGGGGACAGAGCTCCTACAATGAGCAGTTCTTC
TRBD1 | . | TRBJ1-2 | TRBV7-9 | CASSLALRGQTNYGYTF | TGTGCCAGCAGCTTAGCCTTAAGGGGACAGACTAACTATGGCTACACCTTC
. | . | TRBJ2-3 | TRBV24-1 | CATEGFPRDFDTDTQYF | TGTGCCACCGAGGGTTTCCCCCGCGACTTTGATACAGATACGCAGTATTTT
. | . | TRBJ1-1 | TRBV12-5 | CASGLLGAPDTEAFF | TGTGCTAGTGGTTTATTGGGGGCGCCGGACACTGAAGCTTTCTTT
TRBD1 | . | TRBJ1-2 | TRBV6-1 | CASSEAYRGYGYTF | TGTGCCAGCAGTGAAGCCTACAGGGGGTATGGCTACACCTTC
. | . | TRBJ1-1 | TRBV5-4 | CASNQTGMNTEAFF | TGTGCCAGCAACCAGACAGGAATGAACACTGAAGCTTTCTTT
TRBD1 | . | TRBJ1-1 | TRBV11-2 | CASSLRQGTAAFF | TGTGCCAGCAGCCTTAGACAGGGAACGGCGGCTTTCTTT
TRBD1 | . | TRBJ1-4 | TRBV5-1 | CASSGPTGGNEKLFF | TGCGCCAGCAGCGGCCCGACAGGGGGAAATGAAAAACTGTTTTTT
. | . | TRBJ2-3 | TRBV7-7 | CASSQIGAVDTQYF | TGTGCCAGCAGCCAAATAGGGGCGGTAGATACGCAGTATTTT
. | . | TRBJ2-2 | TRBV2 | CASAGDPGELFF | TGTGCCAGCGCGGGTGACCCCGGGGAGCTGTTTTTT